This T cell receptor beta chain came from a study of blood T cell repertoires in COVID-19. Study-level background: COVID-19 samples collected from the United States, Italy and Spain covered acute and convalescent phases. PBMCs, B-cell-depleted T cells, or T cells were the source of the cDNA or gDNA that made up the material.

CDR1 SGHRS and CDR2 YFSETQ come from the germline V gene. V shed 5 bases, J shed 7 bases, and the junction held 4 bases outside the gene matches. The CDR3 loop spans 13 amino acids. In the study's own analysis: Amplifying reference gene primers gave estimates of nucleated cell counts. Measured with immunoSEQ multiplex PCR; TCRdb has only the in-frame clones, and not every one. That table is the source of V, J and clone size, and D and trimming were worked out from the DNA. The sample has roughly 70,000 clones; around 79% are singletons. Sequencing was done on a sample of peripheral blood. This TCR was sampled from a man aged 60 to 75 with acute or convalescent COVID-19. V and J are TRBV5-1 and TRBJ2-1, with TRBD1 matching 9 bases. The DNA for the CDR3 is TGCGCCAGCAGAAGGGACAGGGATAATGAGCAGTTCTTC. Its translation: CASRRDRDNEQFF.